The 29 T cell receptor beta chains below were found in one sample sequenced in a study of blood T cell repertoires in COVID-19. Assay: immunoSEQ multiplex PCR; the TCRdb copy retains only in-frame clones and omits some. The sample yields a few hundred thousand clones, 70% to 90% seen once. Sample: peripheral blood. All receptors come from a woman between 70 and 85 years old with active or convalescent COVID-19.

The rearrangement joins TRBV27 to TRBJ1-5; 7 nucleotides align to TRBD1. Trimming took 6 bases from V and 7 from J; bases not matched to a gene: 9. The germline CDR1 and CDR2 sequences are MNHEY and SMNVEV (reference sequence). This CDR3 has 14 residues. The CDR3 region has the DNA TGTGCCAGCAGAGGTACAGGGGCGGGCCAGCCCCAGCATTTT. This sequence encodes CASRGTGAGQPQHF.

The chain combines TRBV5-1 with TRBJ2-1; D call uncertain. The CDR3 extends over 12 amino acids. The germline V and J ends were trimmed by 2 bases and 6 bases, with 6 bases remaining between them. CDR1 and CDR2 (germline): SGHRS, YFSETQ. The CDR3 coding sequence is TGCGCCAGCAGCTTACCACTCAATGAGCAGTTCTTC. It yields the protein CASSLPLNEQFF. The whole variable domain, filled in from reference TRBV5-1 and TRBJ2-1, reads KAGVTQTPRYLIKTRGQQVTLSCSPISGHRSVSWYQQTPGQGLQFLFEYFSETQRNKGNFPGRFSGRQFSNSRSEMNVSTLELGDSALYLCASSLPLNEQFFGPGTRLTVL.

This clone appeared a single time. V is TRBV4-3 and J is TRBJ2-1; D unclear. Trimming pared 4 bases from V and 4 bases from J, leaving 8 bases between. Germline values: CDR1 LGHNA, CDR2 YSLEER. This CDR3 comprises 13 residues. DNA for the CDR3: TGCGCCAGCAGCCCCGAGACTTACAATGAGCAGTTCTTC. Protein: CASSPETYNEQFF.

This sequence joins TRBV19 and TRBJ2-3; 11 nucleotides line up with TRBD1. The ends lost 5 bases at V and 2 bases at J; junction bases unmatched: 6. There are 16 residues in the CDR3. Germline CDR1 is LNHDA and CDR2 is SQIVND (reference sequence). This CDR3 is CASSRRDRGFTDTQYF. The DNA for the CDR3 is TGTGCCAGTAGTCGCCGGGACAGGGGGTTCACAGATACGCAGTATTTT.

V is TRBV7-9 and J is TRBJ1-3, with a possible D match to TRBD1 (5 bases). V was shortened by 5 bases and J by 8 bases, with 16 bases between the two germline ends. Germline lookup yields CDR1 SEHNR and CDR2 FQNEAQ (reference sequence). There are 14 residues in the CDR3. The CDR3 reads CASSPSLPGDTIYF. In DNA, the CDR3 is TGTGCCAGCAGCCCATCCCTTCCGGGGGACACCATATATTTT.

The CDR3 DNA sequence: TGTGCCAGCAGTTACGGGACAGGGTCCGGCGGCACTGAAGCTTTCTTT. Protein: CASSYGTGSGGTEAFF. The V call is TRBV6-5, the J call TRBJ1-1, with 9 bases fitting TRBD1. V lost 2 bases, J lost 4 bases, and 8 bases stayed unmatched. CDR3 length: 16 residues. Germline-derived CDR1 and CDR2 are MNHEY and SVGAGI.

This chain uses TRBV19 with TRBJ1-3; D remains ambiguous. Germline CDR1 LNHDA, CDR2 SQIVND (reference sequence). Trimming took off 3 bases at V and 5 bases at J, with 14 bases between the two ends. This CDR3 is built from 15 residues. CDR3 loop: CASSIPLRERNTIYF. The CDR3 DNA follows: TGTGCCAGTAGTATCCCCTTACGGGAGAGAAACACCATATATTTT.

J is TRBJ2-1 and V is TRBV5-4; 9 nucleotides match TRBD1. Germline V gene sequence: CDR1 SGHNT, CDR2 YYREEE (reference sequence). The CDR3 contains 13 residues. V shed 5 bases and J 8 bases; nucleotides not matched to a gene: 5. In DNA, the CDR3 is TGTGCCAGCAGTTGGGACAGGGAAGATGAGCAGTTCTTC. This encodes CASSWDREDEQFF.

This chain uses TRBV9 with TRBJ1-6; possibly TRBD1 for D (6 bases). Deletions cut 3 bases from V and 10 bases from J, with 14 bases between. The germline gives CDR1 SGDLS, CDR2 YYNGEE. The length of the CDR3 is 14 residues. Here the CDR3 DNA reads TGTGCCAGCAGCGACCGGGACACAGAATCACCCCTCCACTTT. The encoded protein is CASSDRDTESPLHF.

The V gene is TRBV6-4, the J gene TRBJ2-1, with D perhaps TRBD1 (6 bases). Looked up from germline, CDR1 is MRHNA and CDR2 is SNTAGT. The CDR3 has 16 amino acids. V lost 0 bases and J 5 bases, leaving 14 bases between the germline ends. The CDR3 nucleotides read TGTGCCAGCAGTGACTCGGTGGGGGCCCCCCACAATGAGCAGTTCTTC. This translates into CASSDSVGAPHNEQFF.

V is TRBV2 and J is TRBJ2-7; D is perhaps TRBD1 (6 bases). This CDR3 region has 11 residues. V was shortened by 9 bases and J by 5 bases, with 11 bases between the two germline ends. Germline CDR1 is SNHLY and CDR2 is FYNNEI. The CDR3 DNA is TGTGCCAGAAACAGGGTCCACGAGCAGTACTTC. Translation: CARNRVHEQYF.

The rearrangement uses TRBV29-1 and TRBJ1-2; tentatively, D is TRBD1 (5 bases). V dropped 4 bases and J dropped 6 bases, with 6 bases sitting between them. The CDR3 totals 10 residues. Germline CDR1 SQVTM, CDR2 ANQGSEA. In DNA form, the CDR3 reads TGCAGCGTTGCCAGGGATGGCTACACCTTC. Its protein is CSVARDGYTF.

This clone showed up just a few times. The chain combines TRBV10-3 with TRBJ2-7, with 10 bases matching TRBD2. The CDR3 consists of 14 residues. Germline assignment: CDR1 ENHRY and CDR2 SYGVKD. The V gene end was trimmed by 6 bases and the J gene end by 3 bases; junction bases not matched to a gene: 5. As DNA, the CDR3 is TGTGCCATCAGAGTTAGCGGGGGGCGCTACGAGCAGTACTTC. Its protein is CAIRVSGGRYEQYF.

This chain joins TRBV5-5 and TRBJ1-2; D is unclear. This CDR3 is 13 amino acids long. Per germline, CDR1 SGHKS and CDR2 YYEKEE (reference sequence). The ends were cut back, 4 bases at V and 5 bases at J, with 12 bases in the middle. The CDR3 DNA reads as TGTGCCAGCAGCAGAGGAGCCATATATGGCTACACCTTC. The encoded protein is CASSRGAIYGYTF.

J is TRBJ2-7 and V is TRBV10-2, with D possibly TRBD1 on 6 matching bases. Trimming took 4 bases from V and 0 from J, leaving 10 bases between them. The CDR3 is 14 amino acids. The V gene's germline CDR1 is WSHSY and CDR2 SAAADI. The CDR3 DNA follows: TGCGCCAGCAGTGTCTCAGGGGTCTCCTACGAGCAGTACTTC. Translating it yields CASSVSGVSYEQYF.

This chain connects TRBV10-3 to TRBJ1-4; unclear D gene. This CDR3 region has 12 residues. The V and J ends lost 8 bases and 8 bases respectively, with 12 bases between them. Germline V gene lookup returns CDR1 ENHRY and CDR2 SYGVKD. CDR3 DNA: TGTGCCATCGGGCAGAAACCCGAAAAACTGTTTTTT. As protein: CAIGQKPEKLFF.

This rearrangement joins TRBV19 to TRBJ2-7; D gene ambiguous. Germline CDR1 and CDR2: LNHDA and SQIVND (reference sequence). V lost 6 bases, J lost 2 bases, and 14 bases lay in between. The CDR3 has 14 residues. CDR3 DNA: TGTGCCAGTAGGGGCTTGACGCAGCCCTACGAGCAGTACTTC. This encodes CASRGLTQPYEQYF.

This clone showed up just a few times. The rearrangement links TRBV6-2 or TRBV6-3 to TRBJ1-1, with a weak D call TRBD1 (5 bases). The CDR3 sequence is 14 residues long. V gave up 5 bases and J gave up 6 bases, with 16 bases separating them. Per germline, CDR1 MNHEY and CDR2 SVGEGT. CDR3 in amino acids: CASSPNGGYSEAFF. In DNA form, the CDR3 reads TGTGCCAGCAGTCCGAACGGGGGTTATTCTGAAGCTTTCTTT.

The V gene is TRBV7-2, the J gene TRBJ1-2, with TRBD1 matching over 10 bases. Germline V gene sequence: CDR1 SGHTA, CDR2 FQGNSA. V lost 7 bases, J lost 9 bases, and 14 bases stayed unmatched. This CDR3 is 15 amino acids long. In nucleotides, the CDR3 is TGTGCCAGCATCCCTAGGGCGGGACAGGGGTATAGCTACACCTTC. Its translation: CASIPRAGQGYSYTF.

The CDR3 DNA reads as TGTGCCAGCAGTTTTCCTTGGCCGAACACTGAAGCTTTCTTT. Translating gives CASSFPWPNTEAFF. J is TRBJ1-1 and V is TRBV28, with D hard to call. The germline gives CDR1 MDHEN, CDR2 SYDVKM. The CDR3 length is 14 residues. With 3 bases removed from V and 1 base from J, the gap between germline ends came to 9 bases. Drawing the rest from reference TRBV28 and TRBJ1-1, the complete variable domain is DVKVTQSSRYLVKRTGEKVFLECVQDMDHENMFWYRQDPGLGLRLIYFSYDVKMKEKGDIPEGYSVSREKKERFSLILESASTNQTSMYLCASSFPWPNTEAFFGQGTRLTVV.

The chain has TRBV7-2 and TRBJ2-3; D possibly corresponds to TRBD1 (6 bases). There are 18 residues in the CDR3. Germline V gene lookup returns CDR1 SGHTA and CDR2 FQGNSA. Trimming stripped 5 bases from V and 1 base from J, with 22 bases between. The DNA for the CDR3 is TGTGCCAGCAGCCCCGTCCCCTGGAGAGGGGGAGGCACAGATACGCAGTATTTT. Its protein product is CASSPVPWRGGGTDTQYF.

This clone was seen more than once but under ten times. The genes are TRBV15 and TRBJ1-1; tentatively, D is TRBD1 (5 bases). The CDR3 runs 15 residues. Per germline, CDR1 LNHNV and CDR2 YYDKDF (reference sequence). V lost 0 bases and J 3 bases, leaving 11 bases between the germline ends. CDR3 sequence (DNA): TGTGCCACCAGCAGAGAGGGGTGGGGGGACACTGAAGCTTTCTTT. Its translation: CATSREGWGDTEAFF.

The chain is built from TRBV7-3 and TRBJ2-3; 8 bases fit TRBD2. The CDR3 covers 14 residues. Losses at the gene ends were 5 bases for V and 7 bases for J; bases not matched to a gene: 8. CDR1 is SGHTA, CDR2 FQGTGA, per germline. This CDR3 is CASSPPGGGYTQYF. CDR3 nucleotide sequence: TGTGCCAGCAGCCCACCAGGCGGGGGGTATACGCAGTATTTT.

The V gene is TRBV7-2, the J gene TRBJ1-3; 7 bases agree with TRBD1. V was clipped by 5 bases and J by 0 bases; unmatched bases: 4. Germline-derived CDR1 and CDR2 are SGHTA and FQGNSA. The CDR3 loop spans 15 amino acids. In DNA, the CDR3 is TGTGCCAGCAGCCTAGGACAGGTCTCTGGAAACACCATATATTTT. Translated, it gives CASSLGQVSGNTIYF.

This chain connects TRBV11-2 to TRBJ1-2; D possibly corresponds to TRBD1 (6 bases). Trimming shortened V by 4 bases and J by 5 bases, and 17 bases separated the two germline ends. This CDR3 contains 15 residues. Germline V gene data show CDR1 as SGHAT and CDR2 as FQNNGV. The CDR3 region has the DNA TGTGCCAGCAGCTCAAGGACAGCAGCCAAGTATGGCTACACCTTC. Its translation: CASSSRTAAKYGYTF.

The V call is TRBV12-5, the J call TRBJ1-5; TRBD1 might be the D (6 bases). The ends were cut back, 1 base at V and 5 bases at J, with 15 bases in the middle. In germline, CDR1 is LGHNT, CDR2 FRNRAP. The CDR3 loop spans 16 amino acids. The CDR3 spells CASGLERGIQDQPQHF. The DNA for the CDR3 is TGTGCTAGTGGTTTGGAGAGGGGGATACAGGATCAGCCCCAGCATTTT.

The V gene is TRBV19, the J gene TRBJ1-5; D ambiguous. The germline gives CDR1 LNHDA, CDR2 SQIVND (reference sequence). V was trimmed by 5 bases and J by 0 bases, leaving 20 bases between them. The CDR3 length is 18 residues. The DNA of the CDR3 is TGTGCCAGTAGTCCCCGGACGGACTCCCCATATAGCAATCAGCCCCAGCATTTT. Its translation: CASSPRTDSPYSNQPQHF.

J is TRBJ2-3 and V is TRBV24-1; possibly TRBD2 for D (7 bases). V was pared by 5 bases and J by 4 bases, with 15 bases between. The CDR3 runs 15 residues. Germline loops: CDR1 KGHDR, CDR2 SFDVKD. CDR3: CATSVTGRASDTQYF. The CDR3 nucleotides are TGTGCCACCAGTGTTACAGGGAGGGCGTCAGATACGCAGTATTTT.

CDR3 DNA sequence: TGTGCCAGCACCCGGGACAGGCAAAACTATGGCTACACCTTC. Protein product: CASTRDRQNYGYTF. The V gene is TRBV2, the J gene TRBJ1-2; 8 bases are shared with TRBD1. The CDR3 runs 14 residues. Germline values: CDR1 SNHLY, CDR2 FYNNEI. With 7 bases clipped from V and 2 bases from J, the junction kept 6 bases outside the gene matches.